What follows is one T cell receptor beta chain and its context. Its antigen remains unidentified. Sequenced by immunoSEQ multiplex PCR; TCRdb stores in-frame clones only, minus some. The data contain about 30,000 clones, roughly 80% of them seen just once; the ten biggest clones take up under 1.2%. The sample originates from a study of T cells in narcolepsy. Study-level information: Patients with NT1 or NT2 and healthy control donors were enrolled. Study observations and caveats: Comparing one patient's CSF and blood CD4+ clonotypes highlighted HCRT- and TRIB2-specific autoreactive clonotypes. No autoreactive T cell clone sequences appeared in some memory CD4+ repertoires. Reportedly, autoreactive clonotypes were serially detected in patients' blood but not controls'.

CDR3 length equals 16 residues. The V gene lost 0 bases and the J gene lost 1 base, with 12 bases spanning the gap. The V gene's germline CDR1 is MNHEY and CDR2 SVGAGI. The sequence derives from a human donor with narcolepsy. The chain uses TRBV6-5 and TRBJ1-1; D is unresolved. Source material: CD45RA- memory CD4+ T cells from PBMCs. In DNA, the CDR3 is TGTGCCAGCAGTTACTCGGGCAGCACCTCGAACACTGAAGCTTTCTTT. This gives the protein CASSYSGSTSNTEAFF.